Below, 6 T cell receptor beta chains from the same sample are listed, as sequenced in a study of T cells in Graves' hyperthyroidism and ophthalmopathy. From RNA transcripts, TCR beta CDR3 regions were amplified. The primer set for the first-round RT-PCR of the TCR CDR3 was HTBI. TCRdb itself ran the multiplex PCR reads through MiXCR, one entry per CDR3 protein. The sample consists of about 350,000 distinct CDR3 sequences, about 15% of them appearing once. The specimen sequenced was blood. These receptors were collected from a woman aged 30 to 39 with Graves' hyperthyroidism.

This clonotype appeared a few times. The rearrangement links TRBV4-1 to TRBJ2-2; no clear D gene. In germline, CDR1 is MGHRA, CDR2 YSYEKL. Trimming took off 3 bases at V and 6 bases at J, with 8 bases between the two ends. The CDR3 has 13 residues. CDR3 in amino acids: CASSQSGPGELFF. The DNA of the CDR3 is TGCGCCAGCAGCCAGTCAGGTCCCGGGGAGCTGTTTTTT.

This clonotype was recorded at least ten times. The genes are TRBV12-3 or TRBV12-4 and TRBJ2-1, with D unclear. V was cut by 7 bases and J by 8 bases, with 15 bases left in between. CDR3 length: 13 amino acids. The CDR3 reads CASTKTEVDEQFF. The DNA for the CDR3 is TGTGCCAGCACTAAGACCGAGGTGGATGAGCAGTTCTTC.

This chain joins TRBV20-1 and TRBJ2-7, with a possible D match to TRBD2 (6 bases). Trimming removed 6 bases at V and 8 bases at J, with 26 bases between. Germline loops: CDR1 DFQATT, CDR2 SNEGSKA (reference sequence). The length of the CDR3 is 15 residues. The CDR3 spells CSATPGGSDRFQQYF. CDR3 nucleotide sequence: TGCAGTGCAACCCCAGGAGGGAGTGATCGATTTCAGCAGTACTTC.

The gene calls are TRBV7-2 and TRBJ1-6; D possibly corresponds to TRBD1 (6 bases). Germline loops: CDR1 SGHTA, CDR2 FQGNSA. The CDR3 runs to 14 residues. Trimming left V 8 bases short and J 7 bases short, with 15 bases between. The chain's CDR3 is CASSQNRENSPLHF. DNA of the CDR3: TGTGCCAGCTCACAAAACAGGGAGAATTCACCCCTCCACTTT.

In nucleotides, the CDR3 is TGTGCCACCTCCCCTTCGGGGGCGGGAGGGCCGGGAGAGACCCAGTACTTC. Translated, it gives CATSPSGAGGPGETQYF. The J gene is TRBJ2-5, the V gene TRBV19; 9 nucleotides match TRBD2. The V segment lost 10 bases and the J segment 4 bases; nucleotides outside the gene matches: 19. Germline V CDR1 and CDR2: LNHDA, SQIVND (reference sequence). The CDR3 sequence is 17 residues long.

This chain connects TRBV6-2 or TRBV6-3 to TRBJ1-2, with D hard to call. This CDR3 is 12 amino acids long. V lost 7 bases to trimming and J lost 7 bases, with 13 bases between them. Germline CDR1 reads MNHEY; CDR2 reads SVGEGT. CDR3 DNA sequence: TGTGCCAGCATGAGACCGCATTTTGGCTACACCTTC. As protein: CASMRPHFGYTF.